The 32 T cell receptor beta chains below come from one sample, sequenced in a study of cytomegalovirus exposure and HLA in healthy donors. Researchers ran the PCR with 60 Vbeta and 13 Jbeta primers. Repertoires were generated with immunoSEQ multiplex PCR, while TCRdb's copy carries only in-frame clones and drops some. The sample includes roughly 140,000 clones, 70% to 90% of them seen just once. Sequencing input: PBMCs. The receptors come from a woman aged 18-29 years in good health and CMV-seronegative.

J is TRBJ1-1 and V is TRBV11-2; TRBD1 agrees at 8 bases. The CDR3 has 17 amino acids. Germline CDR1 and CDR2: SGHAT and FQNNGV. Unmatched junction bases numbered 10, after V lost 4 bases and J lost 0 bases. CDR3 nucleotides: TGTGCCAGCAGCTCTGGGAACTACAGGGGGTTGAACACTGAAGCTTTCTTT. Protein: CASSSGNYRGLNTEAFF.

The chain recombines TRBV10-1 with TRBJ1-6; 7 bases match TRBD1. J lost 7 bases, V lost 2 bases, and 2 bases had no gene match. Germline assignment: CDR1 WNHNN and CDR2 SYGVQD (reference sequence). CDR3 size: 14 residues. The CDR3 spells CASSEAGGNSPLHF. The CDR3 bases are TGCGCCAGCAGTGAGGCAGGGGGAAATTCACCCCTCCACTTT.

The chain employs TRBV6-1 and TRBJ2-7, with TRBD2 matching 11 bases. V dropped 7 bases and J dropped 2; count of bases not matched to a gene: 7. Per germline, CDR1 MNHNS and CDR2 SASEGT. There are 15 residues in the CDR3. The CDR3 loop reads CASTLAGGKTYEQYF. CDR3 nucleotide sequence: TGTGCCAGCACCTTAGCGGGAGGGAAAACCTACGAGCAGTACTTC.

This clone was recorded only once. The rearrangement uses TRBV14 and TRBJ2-6; tentatively, D is TRBD2 (5 bases). The CDR3 has 16 residues. Germline lookup yields CDR1 SGHDN and CDR2 FVKESK. V lost 4 bases to trimming and J lost 4 bases, with 14 bases between them. CDR3 in amino acids: CASSPGRGRGANVLTF. CDR3 in DNA: TGTGCCAGCAGCCCTGGTAGAGGGCGCGGGGCCAACGTCCTGACTTTC.

This chain joins TRBV4-1 and TRBJ2-5; a possible D gene is TRBD1 (5 bases). Germline V gene lookup returns CDR1 MGHRA and CDR2 YSYEKL. CDR3 size: 14 residues. V was shortened by 3 bases and J by 5 bases, with 13 bases between the two germline ends. The DNA of the CDR3 is TGCGCCAGCAGCCATCTAGGGTCAGGGGAGACCCAGTACTTC. Translating gives CASSHLGSGETQYF.

The genes are TRBV5-1 and TRBJ2-3, with 8 bases fitting TRBD2. V lost 5 bases and J lost 6; bases outside the gene matches: 5. The CDR3 spans 13 residues. The germline V gene encodes CDR1 SGHRS and CDR2 YFSETQ. CDR3 nucleotides: TGCGCCAGCAGACCCGGGGGGGCGGATACGCAGTATTTT. Its protein is CASRPGGADTQYF.

The chain has TRBV6-5 and TRBJ2-7; D is perhaps TRBD1 (5 bases). Germline CDR1 reads MNHEY; CDR2 reads SVGAGI. V lost 2 bases and J 1 base, leaving 12 bases between the germline ends. The CDR3 totals 15 residues. This chain's CDR3 is CASSYRGRNSYEQYF. The CDR3 DNA sequence: TGTGCCAGCAGTTACAGGGGAAGAAATTCCTACGAGCAGTACTTC.

The chain joins TRBV6-5 to TRBJ1-3; D is uncertain. The CDR3 consists of 15 residues. CDR1 and CDR2 from the germline V gene are MNHEY and SVGAGI. The V end lost 8 bases, the J end lost 0 bases, and 14 bases lay between the germline ends. The CDR3 nucleotides read TGTGCCAGCGGCAGGTGGGAGTACTCTGGAAACACCATATATTTT. Translated, it gives CASGRWEYSGNTIYF.

V and J are TRBV2 and TRBJ2-5; perhaps TRBD1 as D (5 bases). This CDR3 comprises 12 residues. Trimming left V 2 bases short and J 4 bases short, with 5 bases between. Germline CDR1 and CDR2: SNHLY and FYNNEI. This CDR3 is CASSEQGETQYF. The CDR3 coding sequence is TGTGCCAGCAGTGAACAGGGAGAGACCCAGTACTTC.

This chain joins TRBV14 and TRBJ1-2; possibly TRBD1 for D (5 bases). Germline CDR1 SGHDN, CDR2 FVKESK. This CDR3 has 13 amino acids. V gave up 6 bases and J gave up 6 bases, with 14 bases separating them. The CDR3 loop is CASSSNLRDGYTF. The CDR3 nucleotides are TGTGCCAGCAGTTCAAACCTCAGGGATGGCTACACCTTC. The variable domain in full, with the rest retrieved from reference TRBV14 and TRBJ1-2, is EAGVTQFPSHSVIEKGQTVTLRCDPISGHDNLYWYRRVMGKEIKFLLHFVKESKQDESGMPNNRFLAERTGGTYSTLKVQPAELEDSGVYFCASSSNLRDGYTFGSGTRLTVV.

The chain combines TRBV7-2 with TRBJ1-5; 9 nucleotides line up with TRBD1. CDR1 is SGHTA and CDR2 is FQGNSA in the germline V gene. The CDR3 runs to 14 residues. The ends lost 6 bases at V and 3 bases at J; junction bases unmatched: 3. CDR3 in DNA: TGTGCCAGCAGTTGGACAGGGGCCAATCAGCCCCAGCATTTT. Translating gives CASSWTGANQPQHF.

The chain combines TRBV5-6 with TRBJ2-3; D is possibly TRBD2 (6 bases). CDR1 is SGHDT and CDR2 is YYEEEE in the germline V gene. The V and J ends lost 0 bases and 6 bases respectively, with 8 bases between them. The CDR3 is made up of 13 amino acids. CDR3 sequence: CASSLGDSDTQYF. CDR3 nucleotide sequence: TGTGCCAGCAGCTTGGGGGACTCTGATACGCAGTATTTT.

J is TRBJ2-7 and V is TRBV15, with 8 bases that match TRBD2. This CDR3 contains 16 residues. From germline, CDR1 is LNHNV and CDR2 YYDKDF (reference sequence). Unmatched junction bases numbered 8, after V lost 2 bases and J lost 2 bases. In DNA, the CDR3 is TGTGCCACCAGCAGATCCGGGACGGGGGGGGCCTACGAGCAGTACTTC. This translates into CATSRSGTGGAYEQYF.

The gene calls are TRBV4-3 and TRBJ1-4; D ambiguous. Germline V gene sequence: CDR1 LGHNA, CDR2 YSLEER. Between the trimmed V and J ends, which lost 0 bases and 5 bases, there was a span of 16 bases. The CDR3 length is 17 residues. CDR3 in amino acids: CASSQDRGAPLNEKLFF. CDR3 in DNA: TGCGCCAGCAGCCAAGATAGAGGCGCTCCGCTCAATGAAAAACTGTTTTTT.

The chain employs TRBV7-2 and TRBJ2-1, with TRBD1 matching over 8 bases. Germline CDR1 reads SGHTA; CDR2 reads FQGNSA. The V segment lost 3 bases and the J segment 7 bases; nucleotides outside the gene matches: 8. This CDR3 has 15 residues. CDR3: CASSFRGPLKNEQFF. The CDR3 bases are TGTGCCAGCAGCTTCAGGGGGCCTCTGAAAAATGAGCAGTTCTTC.

This chain uses TRBV28 with TRBJ1-3; D gene uncertain. This CDR3 has 15 residues. The germline CDR1 and CDR2 sequences are MDHEN and SYDVKM. Trimming removed 5 bases from V and 6 bases from J, with 17 bases in between. In DNA form, the CDR3 reads TGTGCCAGCAGTGGGGAGGCCGCTGGAGAAAACACCATATATTTT. Translation gives CASSGEAAGENTIYF. Based on the CDR3 plus reference TRBV28 and TRBJ1-3, the full variable domain is DVKVTQSSRYLVKRTGEKVFLECVQDMDHENMFWYRQDPGLGLRLIYFSYDVKMKEKGDIPEGYSVSREKKERFSLILESASTNQTSMYLCASSGEAAGENTIYFGEGSWLTVV.

This clone was recorded only once. The chain has TRBV6-5 and TRBJ1-2; 8 bases are a match to TRBD1. From germline, CDR1 is MNHEY and CDR2 SVGAGI. Germline trimming cut 6 bases from V and 3 bases from J; bases unmatched to any gene: 3. The CDR3 consists of 13 residues. The CDR3 here is CASSPGGHYGYTF. CDR3 DNA sequence: TGTGCCAGCAGCCCAGGGGGCCACTATGGCTACACCTTC.

This clone has only a few counts. This chain links TRBV29-1 with TRBJ2-5; D gene uncertain. Trimming took 5 bases from V and 2 from J, leaving 6 bases between them. Per the germline V gene, CDR1 is SQVTM and CDR2 is ANQGSEA. This CDR3 spans 11 amino acids. The CDR3 sequence: CSVSIQETQYF. The CDR3 DNA follows: TGCAGCGTTAGCATACAAGAGACCCAGTACTTC.

This clone was seen a single time. V is TRBV28 and J is TRBJ2-5; D gene uncertain. The DNA end favors TRBJ2-7, so the J call may be wrong. The V gene's germline CDR1 is MDHEN and CDR2 SYDVKM. CDR3 length: 13 amino acids. In nucleotides, the CDR3 is TGTGCCAGCAGTTTATCACAGTCCTACGAGCAGTACTTC. Protein sequence: CASSLSQSYEQYF.

The chain has TRBV19 and TRBJ2-5; 11 bases match TRBD2. Germline trimming cut 9 bases from V and 5 bases from J; bases unmatched to any gene: 17. From germline, CDR1 is LNHDA and CDR2 SQIVND (reference sequence). The CDR3 consists of 17 residues. The CDR3 sequence: CASQPSGRPQGWETQYF. CDR3 DNA: TGTGCCAGCCAACCTAGCGGGAGGCCCCAAGGTTGGGAGACCCAGTACTTC.

This clone turned up a few times. V and J are TRBV5-6 and TRBJ1-4; no reliable D call. The CDR3 length is 12 residues. Germline loops: CDR1 SGHDT, CDR2 YYEEEE. V lost 1 base to trimming and J lost 11 bases, with 9 bases between them. The CDR3 nucleotides read TGTGCCAGCAGCTTGTTCTTGGAGAAACTGTTTTTT. Protein product: CASSLFLEKLFF.

This sequence joins TRBV7-9 and TRBJ2-5; 10 positions agree with TRBD2. Looked up from germline, CDR1 is SEHNR and CDR2 is FQNEAQ (reference sequence). Trimming at V came to 4 bases and at J to 5 bases, leaving 10 bases not matched to a gene. The CDR3 sequence is 16 residues long. CDR3: CASSSPSGGYLETQYF. DNA of the CDR3: TGTGCCAGCAGCTCCCCTAGCGGGGGTTACCTTGAGACCCAGTACTTC.

V gene TRBV19 combines with J gene TRBJ2-2; 9 nucleotides agree with TRBD2. V shed 6 bases, J shed 2 bases, and the junction held 7 bases outside the gene matches. Germline V gene lookup returns CDR1 LNHDA and CDR2 SQIVND (reference sequence). This CDR3 has 16 amino acids. CDR3 sequence reads: CASRGGREGNTGELFF. The CDR3 coding sequence is TGTGCCAGTAGGGGAGGGCGGGAGGGAAACACCGGGGAGCTGTTTTTT. Supplemented by reference TRBV19 and TRBJ2-2, the full variable domain reads DGGITQSPKYLFRKEGQNVTLSCEQNLNHDAMYWYRQDPGQGLRLIYYSQIVNDFQKGDIAEGYSVSREKKESFPLTVTSAQKNPTAFYLCASRGGREGNTGELFFGEGSRLTVL.

In its sample, this clone was seen once. The V and J genes are TRBV14 and TRBJ1-1; D ambiguous. The CDR3 is 13 amino acids. The germline V gene encodes CDR1 SGHDN and CDR2 FVKESK. The V gene lost 1 base and the J gene lost 1 base, with 4 bases spanning the gap. CDR3 nucleotides: TGTGCCAGCAGCCAAGCGTGGAACACTGAAGCTTTCTTT. Translation gives CASSQAWNTEAFF.

The chain carries TRBV19 and TRBJ1-6; TRBD1 matches at 7 bases. CDR3 length equals 16 residues. CDR1 LNHDA and CDR2 SQIVND come from the germline V gene (reference sequence). Losses at the gene ends were 3 bases for V and 5 bases for J; bases not matched to a gene: 7. Here the CDR3 DNA reads TGTGCCAGTAGTATGACAGGGTGGTGGGATAATTCACCCCTCCACTTT. This sequence encodes CASSMTGWWDNSPLHF.

This clone was detected once. J is TRBJ2-2 and V is TRBV19; 9 bases agree with TRBD1. The V gene's germline CDR1 is LNHDA and CDR2 SQIVND (reference sequence). V trimming: 5 bases; J trimming: 5 bases; junction bases outside the gene matches: 9. The CDR3 spans 16 residues. CDR3 residues: CASSVVGDRVTGELFF. The CDR3, as DNA: TGTGCCAGTAGTGTCGTCGGGGACAGGGTTACCGGGGAGCTGTTTTTT.

The genes are TRBV4-2 and TRBJ1-5, with D tentatively TRBD1 (6 bases). The germline V gene has CDR1 LGHNA and CDR2 YNFKEQ. This CDR3 has 16 residues. V was shortened by 2 bases and J by 5 bases, with 16 bases between the two germline ends. In DNA, the CDR3 is TGTGCCAGCAGCCAATTCACAGGGATGGGGGATCAGCCCCAGCATTTT. Amino acid sequence: CASSQFTGMGDQPQHF.

This chain connects TRBV14 to TRBJ2-1; no definite D call. Trimming took 0 bases from V and 5 from J, leaving 17 bases between them. Per germline, CDR1 SGHDN and CDR2 FVKESK. The length of the CDR3 is 17 residues. CDR3: CASSQDFWATRDNEQFF. The CDR3 nucleotides are TGTGCCAGCAGCCAAGATTTTTGGGCCACAAGAGACAATGAGCAGTTCTTC.

The V gene is TRBV2, the J gene TRBJ2-1, with 13 positions matching TRBD2. The CDR3 length is 15 residues. The germline gives CDR1 SNHLY, CDR2 FYNNEI. V dropped 6 bases and J dropped 5; count of bases not matched to a gene: 4. CDR3 amino acids: CASRDGTSGNNEQFF. CDR3 DNA: TGTGCCAGCAGGGACGGGACTAGCGGGAACAATGAGCAGTTCTTC.

The rearrangement uses TRBV2 and TRBJ1-2; 10 positions match TRBD1. CDR1 is SNHLY, CDR2 FYNNEI, per germline. The CDR3 spans 12 residues. V trimming: 8 bases; J trimming: 5 bases; junction bases outside the gene matches: 2. CDR3 bases: TGTGCCAGCTTGGACAGGGGGTATGGCTACACCTTC. Amino acids: CASLDRGYGYTF.

The CDR3 region is CASSPPAGLAKNIQYF. The DNA for the CDR3 is TGCGCCAGCAGCCCTCCCGCAGGGCTGGCCAAAAACATTCAGTACTTC. V gene TRBV4-1 combines with J gene TRBJ2-4; possible D gene TRBD1, 5 bases. The V gene lost 4 bases and the J gene lost 1 base, with 14 bases spanning the gap. This CDR3 is built from 16 residues. Per germline, CDR1 MGHRA and CDR2 YSYEKL.

As concerns this clone: One end of the junction does not line up with germline, which may come from a read error. The CDR3 region has the DNA TGTGCTAGCAGCTTAGGACAGGGAATCAACACCGGGGAGCTGTTTTTT. Amino acid sequence: CASSLGQGINTGELFF. The chain recombines TRBV7-7 with TRBJ2-2, with 8 bases aligning to TRBD1. Per germline, CDR1 SSHAT and CDR2 FNYEAQ (reference sequence). The CDR3 spans 16 residues.